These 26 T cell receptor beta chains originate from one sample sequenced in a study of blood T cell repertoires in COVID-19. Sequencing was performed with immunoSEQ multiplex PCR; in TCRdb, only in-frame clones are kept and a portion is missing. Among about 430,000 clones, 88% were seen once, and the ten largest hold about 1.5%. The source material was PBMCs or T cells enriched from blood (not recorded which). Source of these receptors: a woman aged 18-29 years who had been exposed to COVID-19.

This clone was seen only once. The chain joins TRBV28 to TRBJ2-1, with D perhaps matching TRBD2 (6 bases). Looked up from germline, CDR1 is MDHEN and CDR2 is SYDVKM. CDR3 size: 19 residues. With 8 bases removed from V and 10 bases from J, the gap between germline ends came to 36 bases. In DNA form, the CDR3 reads TGTGCCAGCGGAATGGGAGGTGCTTTGTCGGCGGTTTTGACGAGGGAGCAGTTCTTC. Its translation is CASGMGGALSAVLTREQFF.

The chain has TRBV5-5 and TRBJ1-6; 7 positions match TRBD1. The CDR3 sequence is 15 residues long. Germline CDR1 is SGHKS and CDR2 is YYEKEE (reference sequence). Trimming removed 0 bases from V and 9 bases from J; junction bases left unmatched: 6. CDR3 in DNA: TGTGCCAGCAGCTTGGGGCAGGGGGTGAGTTCACCCCTCCACTTT. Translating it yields CASSLGQGVSSPLHF.

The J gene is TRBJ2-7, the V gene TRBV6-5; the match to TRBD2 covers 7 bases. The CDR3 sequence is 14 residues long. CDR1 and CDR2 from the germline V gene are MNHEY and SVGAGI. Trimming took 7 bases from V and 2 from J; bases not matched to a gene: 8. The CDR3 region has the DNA TGTGCCAGCACCGCGTCTAGCGGAACCTACGAGCAGTACTTC. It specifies CASTASSGTYEQYF.

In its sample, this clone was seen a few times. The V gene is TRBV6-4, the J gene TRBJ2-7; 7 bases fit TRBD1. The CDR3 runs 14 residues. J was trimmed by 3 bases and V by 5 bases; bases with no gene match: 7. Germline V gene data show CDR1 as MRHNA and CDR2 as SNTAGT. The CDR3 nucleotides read TGTGCCAGCAGTTGTCAACAGGGGAGCTACGAGCAGTACTTC. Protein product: CASSCQQGSYEQYF.

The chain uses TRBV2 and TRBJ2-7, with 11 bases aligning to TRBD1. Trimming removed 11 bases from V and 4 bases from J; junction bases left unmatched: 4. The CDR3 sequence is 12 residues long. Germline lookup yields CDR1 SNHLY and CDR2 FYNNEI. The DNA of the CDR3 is TGTGCCCTGGACAGGGGGCAATACGAGCAGTACTTC. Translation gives CALDRGQYEQYF.

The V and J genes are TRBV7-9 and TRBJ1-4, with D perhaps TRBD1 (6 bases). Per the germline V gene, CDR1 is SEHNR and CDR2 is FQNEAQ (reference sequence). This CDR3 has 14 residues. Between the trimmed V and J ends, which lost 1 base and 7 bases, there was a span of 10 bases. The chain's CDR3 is CASSLDADSEKLFF. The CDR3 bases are TGTGCCAGCAGCTTAGATGCGGACAGTGAAAAACTGTTTTTT. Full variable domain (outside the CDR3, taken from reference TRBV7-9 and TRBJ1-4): DTGVSQNPRHKITKRGQNVTFRCDPISEHNRLYWYRQTLGQGPEFLTYFQNEAQLEKSRLLSDRFSAERPKGSFSTLEIQRTEQGDSAMYLCASSLDADSEKLFFGSGTQLSVL.

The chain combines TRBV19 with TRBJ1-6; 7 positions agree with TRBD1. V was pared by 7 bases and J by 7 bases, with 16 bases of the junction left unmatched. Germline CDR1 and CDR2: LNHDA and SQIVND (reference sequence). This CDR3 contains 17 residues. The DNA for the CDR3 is TGTGCCAGTACCTATACGGGCCGTGGGACAGTCAATTCACCCCTCCACTTT. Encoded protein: CASTYTGRGTVNSPLHF. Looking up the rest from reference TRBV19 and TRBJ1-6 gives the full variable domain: DGGITQSPKYLFRKEGQNVTLSCEQNLNHDAMYWYRQDPGQGLRLIYYSQIVNDFQKGDIAEGYSVSREKKESFPLTVTSAQKNPTAFYLCASTYTGRGTVNSPLHFGNGTRLTVT.

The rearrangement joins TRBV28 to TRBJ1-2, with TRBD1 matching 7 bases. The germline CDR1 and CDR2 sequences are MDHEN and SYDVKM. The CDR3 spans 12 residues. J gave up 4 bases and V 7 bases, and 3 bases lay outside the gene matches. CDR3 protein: CASTDRLYGYTF. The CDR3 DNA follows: TGTGCCAGCACGGACAGGCTCTATGGCTACACCTTC.

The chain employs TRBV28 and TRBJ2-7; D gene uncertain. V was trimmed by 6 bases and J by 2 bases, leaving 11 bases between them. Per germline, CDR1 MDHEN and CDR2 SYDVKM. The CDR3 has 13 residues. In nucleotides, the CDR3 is TGTGCCAGCAGGTATTCACACGCCTACGAGCAGTACTTC. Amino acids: CASRYSHAYEQYF. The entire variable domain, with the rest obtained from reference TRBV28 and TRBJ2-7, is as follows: DVKVTQSSRYLVKRTGEKVFLECVQDMDHENMFWYRQDPGLGLRLIYFSYDVKMKEKGDIPEGYSVSREKKERFSLILESASTNQTSMYLCASRYSHAYEQYFGPGTRLTVT.

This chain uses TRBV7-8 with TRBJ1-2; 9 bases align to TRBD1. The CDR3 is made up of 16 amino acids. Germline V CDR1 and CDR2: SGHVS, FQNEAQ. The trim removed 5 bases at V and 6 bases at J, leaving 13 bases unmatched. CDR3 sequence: CASSPGTGRSKDGYTF. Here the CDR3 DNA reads TGTGCCAGCAGCCCGGGGACAGGGAGGAGTAAGGATGGCTACACCTTC.

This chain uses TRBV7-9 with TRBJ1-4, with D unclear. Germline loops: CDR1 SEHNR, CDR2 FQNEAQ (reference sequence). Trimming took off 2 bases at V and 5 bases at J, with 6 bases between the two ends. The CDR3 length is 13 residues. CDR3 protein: CASSLLENEKLFF. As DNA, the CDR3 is TGTGCCAGCAGCTTATTGGAGAATGAAAAACTGTTTTTT. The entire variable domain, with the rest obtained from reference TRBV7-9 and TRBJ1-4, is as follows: DTGVSQNPRHKITKRGQNVTFRCDPISEHNRLYWYRQTLGQGPEFLTYFQNEAQLEKSRLLSDRFSAERPKGSFSTLEIQRTEQGDSAMYLCASSLLENEKLFFGSGTQLSVL.

As DNA, the CDR3 is TGTGCCACCAGTGACGGACAGGGGGAAGGTGAAGCTTTCTTT. This codes for CATSDGQGEGEAFF. The rearrangement joins TRBV24-1 to TRBJ1-1, with 10 positions matching TRBD1. This CDR3 comprises 14 residues. Germline V CDR1 and CDR2: KGHDR, SFDVKD. The V and J ends lost 4 bases and 7 bases, in that order; junction bases with no gene match: 5.

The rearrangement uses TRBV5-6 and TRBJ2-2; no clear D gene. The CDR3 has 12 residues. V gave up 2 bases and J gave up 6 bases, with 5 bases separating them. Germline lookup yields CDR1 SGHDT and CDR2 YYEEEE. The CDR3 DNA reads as TGTGCCAGCAGCTTTGAGGCCGGGGAGCTGTTTTTT. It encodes CASSFEAGELFF. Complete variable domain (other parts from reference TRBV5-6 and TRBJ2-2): DAGVTQSPTHLIKTRGQQVTLRCSPKSGHDTVSWYQQALGQGPQFIFQYYEEEERQRGNFPDRFSGHQFPNYSSELNVNALLLGDSALYLCASSFEAGELFFGEGSRLTVL.

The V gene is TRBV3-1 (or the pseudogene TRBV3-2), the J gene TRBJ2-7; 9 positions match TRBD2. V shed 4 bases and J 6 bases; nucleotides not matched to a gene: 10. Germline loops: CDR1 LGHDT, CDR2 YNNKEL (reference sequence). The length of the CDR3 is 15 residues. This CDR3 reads CASSPLVSGSFEQYF. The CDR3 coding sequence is TGTGCCAGCAGCCCCTTGGTTAGCGGGAGTTTCGAGCAGTACTTC.

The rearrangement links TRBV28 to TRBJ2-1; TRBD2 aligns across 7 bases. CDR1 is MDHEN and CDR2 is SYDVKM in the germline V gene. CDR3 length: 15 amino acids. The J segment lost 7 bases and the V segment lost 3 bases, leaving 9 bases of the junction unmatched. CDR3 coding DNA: TGTGCCAGCAGTTTCCTGGGAGGGCCAATGAATGAGCAGTTCTTC. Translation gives CASSFLGGPMNEQFF.

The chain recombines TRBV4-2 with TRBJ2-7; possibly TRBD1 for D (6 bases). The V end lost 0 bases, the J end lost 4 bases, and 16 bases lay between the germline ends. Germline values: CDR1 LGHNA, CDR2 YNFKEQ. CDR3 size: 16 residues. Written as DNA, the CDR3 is TGTGCCAGCAGCCAAGAGCCCCGGGACACCTTTTACGAGCAGTACTTC. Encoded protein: CASSQEPRDTFYEQYF.

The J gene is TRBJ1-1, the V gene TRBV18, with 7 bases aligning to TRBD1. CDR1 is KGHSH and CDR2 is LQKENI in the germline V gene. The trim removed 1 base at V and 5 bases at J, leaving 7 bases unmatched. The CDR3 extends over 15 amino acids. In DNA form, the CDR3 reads TGTGCCAGCTCACCACGTACTGCAGGGGGAACTGAAGCTTTCTTT. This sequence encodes CASSPRTAGGTEAFF.

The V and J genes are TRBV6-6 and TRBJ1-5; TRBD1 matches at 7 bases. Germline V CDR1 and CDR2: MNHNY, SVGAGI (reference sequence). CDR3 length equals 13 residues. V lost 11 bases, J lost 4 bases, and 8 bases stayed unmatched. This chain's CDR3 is CACRDRANQPQHF. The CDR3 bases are TGTGCCTGCCGCGACAGGGCGAATCAGCCCCAGCATTTT.

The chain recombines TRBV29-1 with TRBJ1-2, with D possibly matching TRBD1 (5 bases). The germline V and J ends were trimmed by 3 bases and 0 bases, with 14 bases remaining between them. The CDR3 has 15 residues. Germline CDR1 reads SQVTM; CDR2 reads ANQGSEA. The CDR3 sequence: CSVDPGHATNYGYTF. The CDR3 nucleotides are TGCAGCGTTGACCCAGGACACGCAACTAACTATGGCTACACCTTC.

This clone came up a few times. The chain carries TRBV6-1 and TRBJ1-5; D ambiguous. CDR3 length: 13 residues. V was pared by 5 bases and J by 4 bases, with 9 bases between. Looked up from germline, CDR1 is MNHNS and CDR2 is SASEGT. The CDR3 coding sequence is TGTGCCAGCAGTAACACAGAAAATCAGCCCCAGCATTTT. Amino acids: CASSNTENQPQHF.

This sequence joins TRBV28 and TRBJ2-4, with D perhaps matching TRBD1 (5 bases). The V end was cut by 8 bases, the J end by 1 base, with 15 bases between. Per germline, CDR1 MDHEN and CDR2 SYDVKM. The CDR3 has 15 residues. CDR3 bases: TGTGCCAGCCAGGACGCCAGGGCGGCCAAAAACATTCAGTACTTC. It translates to CASQDARAAKNIQYF.

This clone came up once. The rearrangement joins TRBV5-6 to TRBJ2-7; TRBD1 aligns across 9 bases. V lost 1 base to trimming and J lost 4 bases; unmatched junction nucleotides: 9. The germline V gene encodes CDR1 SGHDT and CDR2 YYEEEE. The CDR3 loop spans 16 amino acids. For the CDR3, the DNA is TGTGCCAGCAGCTTGCGTGGCGGGACAGGGCCTTACGAGCAGTACTTC. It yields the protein CASSLRGGTGPYEQYF. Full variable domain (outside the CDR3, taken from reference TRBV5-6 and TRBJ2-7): DAGVTQSPTHLIKTRGQQVTLRCSPKSGHDTVSWYQQALGQGPQFIFQYYEEEERQRGNFPDRFSGHQFPNYSSELNVNALLLGDSALYLCASSLRGGTGPYEQYFGPGTRLTVT.

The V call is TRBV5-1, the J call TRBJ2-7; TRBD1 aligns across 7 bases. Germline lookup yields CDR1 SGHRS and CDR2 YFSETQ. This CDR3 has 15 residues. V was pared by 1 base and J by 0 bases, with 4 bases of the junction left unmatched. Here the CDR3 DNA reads TGCGCCAGCAGCTTGATCCGGGACAGCTCCTACGAGCAGTACTTC. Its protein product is CASSLIRDSSYEQYF.

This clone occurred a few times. The CDR3 DNA is TGTGCCAGCAGTTACTCAACTGAAGCTTTCTTT. It yields the protein CASSYSTEAFF. V and J are TRBV12-3 or TRBV12-4 and TRBJ1-1, with D hard to call. CDR3 size: 11 residues. V gave up 4 bases and J gave up 5 bases, with 5 bases separating them.

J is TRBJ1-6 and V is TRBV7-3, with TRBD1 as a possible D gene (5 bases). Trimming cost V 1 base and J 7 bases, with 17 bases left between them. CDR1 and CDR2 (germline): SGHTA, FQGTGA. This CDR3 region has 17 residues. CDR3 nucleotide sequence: TGTGCCAGCAGCTTAAGCCCTGCCGGGCAGGGCAATTCACCCCTCCACTTT. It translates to CASSLSPAGQGNSPLHF.

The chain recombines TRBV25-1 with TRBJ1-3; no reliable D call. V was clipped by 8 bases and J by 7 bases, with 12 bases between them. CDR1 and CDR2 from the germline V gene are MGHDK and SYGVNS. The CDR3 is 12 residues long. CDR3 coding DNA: TGTGCCAGCTCAGGCTCAGCCAACACCATATATTTT. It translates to CASSGSANTIYF. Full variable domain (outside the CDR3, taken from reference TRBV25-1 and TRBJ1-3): EADIYQTPRYLVIGTGKKITLECSQTMGHDKMYWYQQDPGMELHLIHYSYGVNSTEKGDLSSESTVSRIRTEHFPLTLESARPSHTSQYLCASSGSANTIYFGEGSWLTVV.